Described below is a single TCR beta chain sequence and its context. Its antigen remains unidentified. The data originate from a study of CD8+ T cells in alopecia areata. Study observations and caveats: Among patients, TCR sharing was less clear than in mice, a difference possibly due in part to HLA diversity in the patient population.

Isolated RNA was reverse transcribed into cDNA used as the sequencing template. Sequencing used immunoSEQ multiplex PCR; TCRdb keeps in-frame clones, though not all of them. The sample contains around 140,000 clones, around 50% of which appear only once. The CDR3 contains 15 residues. V lost 4 bases to trimming and J lost 8 bases; unmatched junction nucleotides: 11. The V gene's germline CDR1 is SGHRS and CDR2 YFSETQ. Researchers gathered lesional scalp punch biopsies and peripheral blood from patients with alopecia areata. The chain couples TRBV5-1 to TRBJ2-1, with 8 bases lining up with TRBD1. The sequenced sample was CD4+ T cells sorted from blood. The clonotype comes from a human donor with alopecia areata. As DNA, the CDR3 is TGCGCCAGCAGCGGTACAGGGGGACTCGTTGATGAGCAGTTCTTC. Protein: CASSGTGGLVDEQFF.